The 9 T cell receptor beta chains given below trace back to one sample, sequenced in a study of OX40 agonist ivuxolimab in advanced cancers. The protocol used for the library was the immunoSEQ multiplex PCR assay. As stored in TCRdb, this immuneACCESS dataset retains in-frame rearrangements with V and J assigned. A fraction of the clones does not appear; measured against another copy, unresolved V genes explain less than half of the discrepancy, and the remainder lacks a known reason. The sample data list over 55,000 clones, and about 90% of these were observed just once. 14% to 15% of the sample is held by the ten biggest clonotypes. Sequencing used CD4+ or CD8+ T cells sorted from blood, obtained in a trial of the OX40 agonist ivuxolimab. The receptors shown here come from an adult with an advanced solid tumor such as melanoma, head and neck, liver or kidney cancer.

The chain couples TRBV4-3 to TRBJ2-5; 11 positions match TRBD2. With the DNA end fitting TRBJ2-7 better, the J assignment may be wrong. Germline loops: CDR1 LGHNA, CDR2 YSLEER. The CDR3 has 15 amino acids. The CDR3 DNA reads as TGCGCCAGCAGCCAGCTAGCGGGGGGTTCCTACGAGCAGTACTTC. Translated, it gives CASSQLAGGSYEQYF.

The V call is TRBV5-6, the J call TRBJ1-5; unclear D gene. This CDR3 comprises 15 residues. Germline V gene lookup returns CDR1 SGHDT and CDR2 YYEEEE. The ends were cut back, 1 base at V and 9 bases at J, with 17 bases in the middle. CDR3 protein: CASSLKSTVWGPQHF. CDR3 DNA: TGTGCCAGCAGCTTGAAATCGACCGTTTGGGGGCCCCAGCATTTT. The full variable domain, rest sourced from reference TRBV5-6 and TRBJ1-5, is DAGVTQSPTHLIKTRGQQVTLRCSPKSGHDTVSWYQQALGQGPQFIFQYYEEEERQRGNFPDRFSGHQFPNYSSELNVNALLLGDSALYLCASSLKSTVWGPQHFGDGTRLSIL.

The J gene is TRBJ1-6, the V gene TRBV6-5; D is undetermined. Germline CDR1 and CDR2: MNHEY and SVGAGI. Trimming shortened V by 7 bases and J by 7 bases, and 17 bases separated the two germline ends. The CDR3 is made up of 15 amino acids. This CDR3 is CASKSEALVNSPLHF. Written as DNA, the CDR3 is TGTGCCAGCAAAAGCGAGGCGTTGGTGAATTCACCCCTCCACTTT.

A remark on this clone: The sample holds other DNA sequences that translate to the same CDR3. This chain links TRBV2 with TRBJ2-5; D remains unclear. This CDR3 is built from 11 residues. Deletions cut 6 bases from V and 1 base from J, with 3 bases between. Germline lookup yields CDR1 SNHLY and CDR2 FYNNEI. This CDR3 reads CASSPQETQYF. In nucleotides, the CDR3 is TGTGCCAGCAGCCCCCAAGAGACCCAGTACTTC.

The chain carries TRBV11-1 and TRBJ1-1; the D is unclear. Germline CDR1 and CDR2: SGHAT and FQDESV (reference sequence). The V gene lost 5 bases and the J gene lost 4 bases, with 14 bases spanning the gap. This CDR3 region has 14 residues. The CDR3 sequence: CASSLLEVGTEAFF. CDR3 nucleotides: TGTGCCAGCAGCCTACTAGAGGTGGGCACTGAAGCTTTCTTT.

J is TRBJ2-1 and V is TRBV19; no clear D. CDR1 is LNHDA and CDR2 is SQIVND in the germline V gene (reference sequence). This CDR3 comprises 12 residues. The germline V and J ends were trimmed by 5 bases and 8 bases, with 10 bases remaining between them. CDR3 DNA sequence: TGTGCCAGTAGTTCAAGGGTTGATGAGCAGTTCTTC. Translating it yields CASSSRVDEQFF.

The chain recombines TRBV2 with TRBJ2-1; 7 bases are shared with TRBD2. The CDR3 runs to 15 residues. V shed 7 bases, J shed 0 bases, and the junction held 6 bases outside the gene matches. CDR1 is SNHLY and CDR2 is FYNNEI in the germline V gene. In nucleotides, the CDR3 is TGTGCCAGCATAGGGCGGGGGAGCTCCTACAATGAGCAGTTCTTC. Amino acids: CASIGRGSSYNEQFF.

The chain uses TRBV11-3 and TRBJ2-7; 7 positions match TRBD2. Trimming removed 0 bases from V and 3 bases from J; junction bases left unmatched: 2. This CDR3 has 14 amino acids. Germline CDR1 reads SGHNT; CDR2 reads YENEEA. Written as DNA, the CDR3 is TGTGCCAGCAGCTTAGATGGCGGGGGCTACGAGCAGTACTTC. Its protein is CASSLDGGGYEQYF. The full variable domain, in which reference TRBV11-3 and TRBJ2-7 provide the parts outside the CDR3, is EAGVVQSPRYKIIEKKQPVAFWCNPISGHNTLYWYLQNLGQGPELLIRYENEEAVDDSQLPKDRFSAERLKGVDSTLKIQPAELGDSAVYLCASSLDGGGYEQYFGPGTRLTVT.

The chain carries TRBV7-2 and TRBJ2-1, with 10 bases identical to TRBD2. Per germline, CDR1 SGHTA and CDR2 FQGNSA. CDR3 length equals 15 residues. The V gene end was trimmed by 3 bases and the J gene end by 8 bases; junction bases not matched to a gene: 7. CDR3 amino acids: CASSFMYLAGDEQFF. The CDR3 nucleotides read TGTGCCAGCAGCTTTATGTACCTAGCGGGAGATGAGCAGTTCTTC.